A single sample is the source of the 7 T cell receptor beta chains below, sequenced in a study of breast tumors, draining lymph nodes, adjacent tissues. One entry per CDR3 protein, called by TCRdb with MiXCR from the multiplex PCR reads. The sample consists of about 200,000 distinct CDR3 sequences, approximately 33% of them appearing once. The lymph nodes were axillary draining lymph nodes from breast cancer patients. Sequencing was performed on axillary lymph node tissue. The source of these receptors is a female donor with breast cancer. Some clones in this sample may be carry-over from other donors' samples.

V gene TRBV10-3 combines with J gene TRBJ2-5; no reliable D call. The CDR3 sequence is 12 residues long. Trimming pared 10 bases from V and 3 bases from J, leaving 12 bases between. CDR1 is ENHRY, CDR2 SYGVKD, per germline. This CDR3 reads CASGPEEETQYF. The CDR3 region has the DNA TGTGCCAGCGGTCCCGAGGAAGAGACCCAGTACTTC.

The sample holds many counts of this clonotype. The rearrangement links TRBV6-1 to TRBJ1-5; 9 bases align to TRBD1. V dropped 8 bases and J dropped 6; count of bases not matched to a gene: 14. The germline CDR1 and CDR2 sequences are MNHNS and SASEGT. This CDR3 spans 16 amino acids. The CDR3 here is CASFPPSGQGVQPQHF. In DNA form, the CDR3 reads TGTGCCAGCTTCCCGCCCTCGGGACAGGGTGTTCAGCCCCAGCATTTT.

The chain couples TRBV9 to TRBJ2-1; 14 bases line up with TRBD2. With V trimmed by 4 bases and J by 0 bases, 9 bases remained unmatched. In germline, CDR1 is SGDLS, CDR2 YYNGEE. The CDR3 loop spans 19 amino acids. DNA of the CDR3: TGTGCCAGCAGCTTCGGGACTAGCGGGGGAACTCGCTCCTACAATGAGCAGTTCTTC. Its protein product is CASSFGTSGGTRSYNEQFF.

This clonotype was observed a few times. An end of the junction does not agree with germline; a read error may underlie this. The chain couples TRBV6-2 or TRBV6-3 to TRBJ2-5; 7 bases fit TRBD1. The CDR3 covers 16 residues. Germline lookup yields CDR1 MNHEY and CDR2 SVGEGT. This chain's CDR3 is CASSHSPRTGWETQYF. The CDR3 region has the DNA TGTGCCAGCAGTCACTCCCCCCGGACAGGTTGGGAGACCCAGTACTTC.

The rearrangement uses TRBV7-9 and TRBJ1-4; D ambiguous. The CDR3 sequence is 15 residues long. V was trimmed by 4 bases and J by 10 bases, leaving 19 bases between them. CDR1 is SEHNR and CDR2 is FQNEAQ in the germline V gene (reference sequence). The CDR3 region has the DNA TGTGCCAGCAGCTCCCTCGAAGGGCCTGATGGAAAACTGTTTTTT. It is translated as CASSSLEGPDGKLFF.

V and J are TRBV30 and TRBJ2-4, with a weak D call TRBD1 (6 bases). V was clipped by 1 base and J by 3 bases, with 22 bases between them. CDR1 GTSNPN and CDR2 SVGIG come from the germline V gene (reference sequence). This CDR3 contains 18 residues. This chain's CDR3 is CAWSARVFGRTDKNIQYF. As DNA, the CDR3 is TGTGCCTGGAGTGCAAGAGTTTTTGGTCGGACAGACAAAAACATTCAGTACTTC.

The sample holds many counts of this clonotype. The V gene is TRBV5-4, the J gene TRBJ2-3, with 12 bases that match TRBD1. The germline gives CDR1 SGHNT, CDR2 YYREEE (reference sequence). CDR3 length: 15 amino acids. The V segment lost 4 bases and the J segment 4 bases; nucleotides outside the gene matches: 4. Here the CDR3 reads CASSPRDRGPDTQYF. The CDR3, as DNA: TGTGCCAGCAGCCCGAGGGACAGGGGGCCAGATACGCAGTATTTT.